Sequencing of this T cell receptor (beta chain) was carried out in a study of T cells expressing NK-cell markers. Germline CDR1 MNHEY, CDR2 SMNVEV (reference sequence). The CDR3 extends over 16 amino acids. TCRdb processed the 5' RACE reads again and assigns one entry to each CDR3 protein, with no DNA. The specimen's table records about 540,000 distinct CDR3 sequences. Sequenced input: blood T cells: a sorted CD56 or NKG2C T cell subset, CD4+ or CD8+ T cells, or bulk PBMC T cells (not recorded which). This TCR came from a man aged 18 to 30 in good health. This rearrangement joins TRBV27 to TRBJ2-7; TCRdb lists TRBD2, though no DNA is available to test this call. This chain's CDR3 is CASSPSPFTGRDEQYF.